This T cell receptor (beta chain) was identified during a study of blood T cell repertoires in COVID-19. About the research overall: Samples taken during acute and convalescent COVID-19 were collected in the United States, Italy and Spain. The analysed material was cDNA or gDNA that came from T cells, B-cell-depleted T cells, or PBMCs.

Germline V gene lookup returns CDR1 SGDLS and CDR2 YYNGEE. This CDR3 has 16 amino acids. The germline V and J ends were trimmed by 4 bases and 4 bases, with 20 bases remaining between them. In the authors' methods: The assay estimated nucleated cells by amplifying reference gene primers. Data came from immunoSEQ multiplex PCR; TCRdb stores just in-frame clones and leaves some out. V and J calls and clone size come straight from that table; D and trimming were deduced from the DNA. Of fewer than 350,000 clones in the sample, 70% to 90% were seen once. Specimen: peripheral blood. This sequence originates from a man aged 18 to 30 with active or convalescent COVID-19. The chain is built from TRBV9 and TRBJ1-2; D might be TRBD1 (5 bases). CDR3 sequence: CASSQSSGFRGYGYTF. For the CDR3, the DNA is TGTGCCAGCAGCCAATCAAGCGGGTTTAGGGGCTATGGCTACACCTTC. Drawing the rest from reference TRBV9 and TRBJ1-2, the complete variable domain is DSGVTQTPKHLITATGQRVTLRCSPRSGDLSVYWYQQSLDQGLQFLIQYYNGEERAKGNILERFSAQQFPDLHSELNLSSLELGDSALYFCASSQSSGFRGYGYTFGSGTRLTVV.